This note documents a single T cell receptor beta chain sequence. The authors' processing: Reference gene primer amplification gave nucleated cell count estimates. The repertoire was sequenced with immunoSEQ multiplex PCR; TCRdb's copy has only in-frame clones and lacks some. V, J and clone size were drawn from that table, and D and trimming were deduced from the DNA. This sample has some 240,000 clones, with about 88% found just once. This entry comes from a study of blood T cell repertoires in COVID-19. Study in general: Collection of acute and convalescent COVID-19 samples took place in the United States, Italy and Spain. T cells, B-cell-depleted T cells, or PBMCs provided the cDNA or gDNA that served as material.

Germline-derived CDR1 and CDR2 are SGHRS and YFSETQ. The V gene end was trimmed by 0 bases and the J gene end by 0 bases; junction bases not matched to a gene: 12. CDR3 length: 20 amino acids. Source material: peripheral blood. This receptor was taken from a woman between 40 and 50 years old who had recovered from COVID-19. The rearrangement uses TRBV5-1 and TRBJ2-1; 10 nucleotides align to TRBD2. The CDR3 DNA sequence: TGCGCCAGCAGCTTGGAGGCTAGCGGGGGCCCTGGAGTCTCCTACAATGAGCAGTTCTTC. This encodes CASSLEASGGPGVSYNEQFF.